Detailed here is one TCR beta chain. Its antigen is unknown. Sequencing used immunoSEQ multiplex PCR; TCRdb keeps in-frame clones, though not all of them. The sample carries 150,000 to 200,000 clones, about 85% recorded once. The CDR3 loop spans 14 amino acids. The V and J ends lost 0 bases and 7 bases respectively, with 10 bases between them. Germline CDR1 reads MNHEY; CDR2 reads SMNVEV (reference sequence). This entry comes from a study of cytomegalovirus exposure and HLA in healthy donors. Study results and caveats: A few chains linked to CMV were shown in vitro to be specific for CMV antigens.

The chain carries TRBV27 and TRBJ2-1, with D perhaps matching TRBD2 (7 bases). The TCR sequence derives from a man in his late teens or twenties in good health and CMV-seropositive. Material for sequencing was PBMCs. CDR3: CASSLSRGGNEQFF. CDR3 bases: TGTGCCAGCAGTTTATCAAGGGGGGGGAATGAGCAGTTCTTC.